The clone carrying this TCR beta chain has more than one count but fewer than ten. The sample belongs to a study of CD8 T cells in Susac syndrome. Reverse transcription of about 0.45 to 1 ug RNA was carried out with random hexamers. The CDR3 of TCR beta was amplified by immunoSEQ multiplex PCR across 54 Vbeta and 13 Jbeta. From the immunoSEQ multiplex PCR reads, TCRdb called clonotypes with MiXCR, one entry per CDR3 protein. This repertoire shows 400,000 to 550,000 distinct CDR3 sequences, about 85% found once; its top ten account for around 0.12%. The CDR3 is 14 amino acids. J gave up 2 bases and V 4 bases, and 3 bases lay outside the gene matches. Per germline, CDR1 MNHNS and CDR2 SASEGT. CD8+ and CD4+ T cells circulating in blood were sequenced for TCR beta. The multiple sclerosis control group comprised treatment-naive patients with stable or active relapsing-remitting disease.

The chain uses TRBV6-1 and TRBJ1-2; 8 bases match TRBD1. The clonotype comes from a human donor with multiple sclerosis. Specimen: CD8+ T cells from PBMCs. The CDR3 DNA reads as TGTGCCAGCAGTGTCAGGGGGCTAAACTATGGCTACACCTTC. Its translation is CASSVRGLNYGYTF.